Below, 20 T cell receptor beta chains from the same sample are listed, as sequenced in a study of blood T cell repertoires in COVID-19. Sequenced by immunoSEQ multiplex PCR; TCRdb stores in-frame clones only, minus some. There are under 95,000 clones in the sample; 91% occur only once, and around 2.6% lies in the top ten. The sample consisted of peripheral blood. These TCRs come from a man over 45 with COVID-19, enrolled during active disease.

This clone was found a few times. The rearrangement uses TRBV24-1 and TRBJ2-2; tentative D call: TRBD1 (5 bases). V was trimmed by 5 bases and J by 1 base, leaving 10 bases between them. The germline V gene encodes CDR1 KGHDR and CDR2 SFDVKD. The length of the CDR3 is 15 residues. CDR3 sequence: CATSALGQNTGELFF. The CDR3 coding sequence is TGTGCCACCAGTGCGTTGGGGCAGAACACCGGGGAGCTGTTTTTT.

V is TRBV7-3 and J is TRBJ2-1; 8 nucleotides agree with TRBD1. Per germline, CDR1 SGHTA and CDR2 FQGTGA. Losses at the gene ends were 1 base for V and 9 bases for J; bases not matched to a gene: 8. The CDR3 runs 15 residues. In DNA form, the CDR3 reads TGTGCCAGCAGCTTAAACCCGGCAGGGGGCACTGAGCAGTTCTTC. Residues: CASSLNPAGGTEQFF. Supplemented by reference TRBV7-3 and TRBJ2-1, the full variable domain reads GAGVSQTPSNKVTEKGKYVELRCDPISGHTALYWYRQSLGQGPEFLIYFQGTGAADDSGLPNDRFFAVRPEGSVSTLKIQRTERGDSAVYLCASSLNPAGGTEQFFGPGTRLTVL.

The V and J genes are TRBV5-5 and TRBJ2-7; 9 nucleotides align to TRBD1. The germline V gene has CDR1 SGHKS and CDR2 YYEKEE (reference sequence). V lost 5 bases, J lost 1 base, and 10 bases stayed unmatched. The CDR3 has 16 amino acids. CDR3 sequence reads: CASSLFRTGVSYEQYF. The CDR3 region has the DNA TGTGCCAGCAGTCTTTTTCGGACAGGGGTATCCTACGAGCAGTACTTC. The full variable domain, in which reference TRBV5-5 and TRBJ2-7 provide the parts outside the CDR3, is DAGVTQSPTHLIKTRGQQVTLRCSPISGHKSVSWYQQVLGQGPQFIFQYYEKEERGRGNFPDRFSARQFPNYSSELNVNALLLGDSALYLCASSLFRTGVSYEQYFGPGTRLTVT.

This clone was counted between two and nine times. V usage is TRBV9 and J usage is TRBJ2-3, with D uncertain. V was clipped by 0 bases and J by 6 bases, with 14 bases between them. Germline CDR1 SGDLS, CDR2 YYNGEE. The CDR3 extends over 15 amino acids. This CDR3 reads CASSVGGAETDTQYF. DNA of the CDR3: TGTGCCAGCAGCGTAGGTGGCGCGGAGACGGATACGCAGTATTTT.

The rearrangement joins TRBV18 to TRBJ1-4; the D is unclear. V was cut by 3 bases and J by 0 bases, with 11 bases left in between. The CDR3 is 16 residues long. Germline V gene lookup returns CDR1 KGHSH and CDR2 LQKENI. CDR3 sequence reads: CASSPLSSATNEKLFF. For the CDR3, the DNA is TGTGCCAGCTCACCCCTAAGTTCTGCAACTAATGAAAAACTGTTTTTT.

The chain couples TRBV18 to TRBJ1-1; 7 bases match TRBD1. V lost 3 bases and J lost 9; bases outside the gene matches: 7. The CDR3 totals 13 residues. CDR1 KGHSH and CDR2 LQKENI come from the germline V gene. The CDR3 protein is CASSPPDRVQAFF. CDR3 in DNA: TGTGCCAGCTCACCGCCCGACAGGGTTCAAGCTTTCTTT.

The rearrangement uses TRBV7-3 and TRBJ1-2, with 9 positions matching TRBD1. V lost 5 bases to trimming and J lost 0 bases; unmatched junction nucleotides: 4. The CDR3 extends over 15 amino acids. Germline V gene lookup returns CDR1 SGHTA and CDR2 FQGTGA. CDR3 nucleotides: TGTGCCAGCAGCCTGACAGGGGGAGCTAACTATGGCTACACCTTC. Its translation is CASSLTGGANYGYTF.

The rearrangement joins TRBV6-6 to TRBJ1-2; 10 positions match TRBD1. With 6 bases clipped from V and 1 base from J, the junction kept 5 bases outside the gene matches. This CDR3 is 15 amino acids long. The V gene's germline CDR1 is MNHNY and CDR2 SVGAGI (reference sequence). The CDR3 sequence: CASSSRDRGNYGYTF. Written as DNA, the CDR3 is TGTGCCAGCAGCTCACGGGACAGGGGTAACTATGGCTACACCTTC.

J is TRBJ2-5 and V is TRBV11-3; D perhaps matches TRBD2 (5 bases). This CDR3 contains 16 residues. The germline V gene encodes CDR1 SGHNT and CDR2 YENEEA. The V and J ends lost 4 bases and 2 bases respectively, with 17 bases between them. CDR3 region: CASSSGGGFFQETQYF. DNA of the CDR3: TGTGCCAGCAGCTCCGGAGGAGGATTCTTTCAAGAGACCCAGTACTTC.

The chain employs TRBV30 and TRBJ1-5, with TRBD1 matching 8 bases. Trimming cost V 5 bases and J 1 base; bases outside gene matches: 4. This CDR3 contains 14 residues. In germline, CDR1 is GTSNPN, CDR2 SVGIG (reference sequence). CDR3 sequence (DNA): TGTGCCTGGGGCTGGACAGGGAGCAATCAGCCCCAGCATTTT. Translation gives CAWGWTGSNQPQHF.

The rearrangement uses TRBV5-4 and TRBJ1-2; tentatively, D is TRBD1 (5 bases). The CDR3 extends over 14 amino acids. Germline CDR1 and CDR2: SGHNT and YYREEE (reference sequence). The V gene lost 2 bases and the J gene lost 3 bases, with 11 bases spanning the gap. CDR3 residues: CASSLRRGDYGYTF. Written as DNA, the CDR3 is TGTGCCAGCAGCTTAAGGAGGGGAGACTATGGCTACACCTTC.

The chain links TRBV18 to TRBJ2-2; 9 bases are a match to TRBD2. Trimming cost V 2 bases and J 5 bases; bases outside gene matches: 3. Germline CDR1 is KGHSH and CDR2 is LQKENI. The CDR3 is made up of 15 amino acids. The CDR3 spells CASSPVTSGTGELFF. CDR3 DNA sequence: TGTGCCAGCTCACCAGTTACTAGCGGGACCGGGGAGCTGTTTTTT.

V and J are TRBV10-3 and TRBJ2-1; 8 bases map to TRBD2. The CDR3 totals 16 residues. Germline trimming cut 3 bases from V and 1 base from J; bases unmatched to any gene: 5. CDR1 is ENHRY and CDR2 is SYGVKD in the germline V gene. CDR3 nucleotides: TGTGCCATCAGTGACGCGGCGGGAGGTTCCTACAATGAGCAGTTCTTC. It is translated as CAISDAAGGSYNEQFF.

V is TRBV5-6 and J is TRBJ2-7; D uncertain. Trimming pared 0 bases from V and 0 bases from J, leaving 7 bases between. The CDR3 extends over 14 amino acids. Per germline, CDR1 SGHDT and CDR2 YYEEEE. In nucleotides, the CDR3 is TGTGCCAGCAGCTTGGCGTACGGCTCCTACGAGCAGTACTTC. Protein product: CASSLAYGSYEQYF.

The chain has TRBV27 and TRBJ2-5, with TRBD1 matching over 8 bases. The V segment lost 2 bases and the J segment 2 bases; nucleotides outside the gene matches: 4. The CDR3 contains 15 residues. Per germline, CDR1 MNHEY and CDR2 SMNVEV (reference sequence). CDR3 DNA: TGTGCCAGCAGTTTAGTCACAGGGGGGCAAGAGACCCAGTACTTC. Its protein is CASSLVTGGQETQYF.

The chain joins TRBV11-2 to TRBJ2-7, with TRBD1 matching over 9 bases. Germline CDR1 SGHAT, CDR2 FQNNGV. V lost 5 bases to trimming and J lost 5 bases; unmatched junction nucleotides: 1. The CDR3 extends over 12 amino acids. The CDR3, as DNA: TGTGCCAGCAGCCGGACAGGGGACGAGCAGTACTTC. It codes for CASSRTGDEQYF.

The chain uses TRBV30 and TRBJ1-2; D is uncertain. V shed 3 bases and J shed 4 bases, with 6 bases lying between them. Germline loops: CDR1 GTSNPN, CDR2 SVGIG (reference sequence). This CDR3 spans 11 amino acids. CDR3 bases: TGTGCCTGGAGGGGCACCTATGGCTACACCTTC. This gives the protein CAWRGTYGYTF.

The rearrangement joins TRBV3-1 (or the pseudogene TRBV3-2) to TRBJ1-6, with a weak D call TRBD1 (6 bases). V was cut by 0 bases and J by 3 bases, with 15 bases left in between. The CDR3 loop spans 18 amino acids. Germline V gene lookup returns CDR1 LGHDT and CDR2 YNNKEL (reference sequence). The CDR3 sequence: CASSQELTGPDYNSPLHF. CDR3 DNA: TGTGCCAGCAGCCAAGAATTGACAGGCCCCGACTATAATTCACCCCTCCACTTT.

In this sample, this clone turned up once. The CDR3 nucleotides are TGTGCCAGCACCGACAGGGGAAACGGGGAGCTGTTTTTT. This encodes CASTDRGNGELFF. V gene TRBV12-3 or TRBV12-4 combines with J gene TRBJ2-2, with TRBD1 identical over 8 bases. V dropped 7 bases and J dropped 7; count of bases not matched to a gene: 5. This CDR3 is 13 amino acids long.

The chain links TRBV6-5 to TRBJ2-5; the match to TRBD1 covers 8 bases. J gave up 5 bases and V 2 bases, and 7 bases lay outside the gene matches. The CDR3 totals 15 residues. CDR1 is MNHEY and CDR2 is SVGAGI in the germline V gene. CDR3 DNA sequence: TGTGCCAGCAGTTACCTCGGACAGGGTGGGGAGACCCAGTACTTC. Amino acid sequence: CASSYLGQGGETQYF.